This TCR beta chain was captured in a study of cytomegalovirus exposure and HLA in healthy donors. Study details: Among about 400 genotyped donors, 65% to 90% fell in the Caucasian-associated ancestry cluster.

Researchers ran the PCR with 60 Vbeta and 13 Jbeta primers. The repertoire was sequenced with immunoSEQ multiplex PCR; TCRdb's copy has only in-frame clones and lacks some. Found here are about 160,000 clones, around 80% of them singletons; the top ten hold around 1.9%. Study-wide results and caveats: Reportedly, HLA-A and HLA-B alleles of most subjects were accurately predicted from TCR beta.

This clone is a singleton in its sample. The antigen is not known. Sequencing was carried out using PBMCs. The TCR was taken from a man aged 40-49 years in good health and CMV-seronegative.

For the CDR3, the DNA is TGTGCCAGCAGCGTGGGACTAGCGGGGCCAGGGGATACGCAGTATTTT. Translated, it gives CASSVGLAGPGDTQYF. The V gene is TRBV7-2, the J gene TRBJ2-3, with 13 bases identical to TRBD2. The CDR3 covers 16 residues. Germline V gene data show CDR1 as SGHTA and CDR2 as FQGNSA. Trimming at V came to 5 bases and at J to 6 bases, leaving 8 bases not matched to a gene.